Listed below are T cell receptor beta chains from one sample, sequenced in a study of blood T cell repertoires in COVID-19. Repertoires were generated with immunoSEQ multiplex PCR, while TCRdb's copy carries only in-frame clones and drops some. The sample consists of tens of thousands of clones, 85% to 90% of them appearing once. The sample comprised peripheral blood. The receptors derive from a man aged 80 or over with acute or convalescent COVID-19. Each CDR3 is given with its conserved first and last residue. D genes are given only for firm matches. A clone size is listed for some rows: how often the clone was seen (once, few, many), or a class if it is expanded.

clone size	V gene	J gene	D gene	CDR3 DNA	CDR3 protein
NA	TRBV5-1	TRBJ1-2	TRBD1	TGCGCCAGCAGCACCGGACAGGTCACACTCAGCTATGGCTACACCTTC	CASSTGQVTLSYGYTF
once	TRBV5-1	TRBJ2-3	NA	TGCGCCAGCAGCGGACCAGAGGGTAGCGGAGGGCTGGGAGATACGCAGTATTTT	CASSGPEGSGGLGDTQYF
NA	TRBV2	TRBJ1-2	TRBD1	TGTGCCAGCAGTGAAATTCAACAGGGGTATGGCTACACCTTC	CASSEIQQGYGYTF
once	TRBV6-5	TRBJ2-1	TRBD2	TGTGGAGTAGAGGGGACTAGCGGTGGGAATGAGCAGTTCTTC	CGVEGTSGGNEQFF
once	TRBV5-1	TRBJ2-1	NA	TGCGCCAGCAGCTTGGCCCAGCGGTACAATGAGCAGTTCTTC	CASSLAQRYNEQFF
NA	TRBV13	TRBJ1-2	NA	TGTGCCAGCAGCTTAGGCAGGGGAAGGATTGGCTACACCTTC	CASSLGRGRIGYTF
NA	TRBV30	TRBJ1-4	TRBD1	TGTGCCTGCCCTTGGGGGCAGGGGGCTGGAGAAAAACTGTTTTTT	CACPWGQGAGEKLFF
NA	TRBV20-1	TRBJ2-1	NA	TGCAGTGCTAGCAGGAATGAGCAGTTCTTC	CSASRNEQFF
NA	TRBV19	TRBJ2-5	TRBD1	TGTGCCAGTAGTCGACAGGGGGAGTGGGAGACCCAGTACTTC	CASSRQGEWETQYF
NA	TRBV18	TRBJ1-1	NA	TGTGCCAGCTCACCACCGGGACAACCCGCCGGAGCTTTCTTT	CASSPPGQPAGAFF
NA	TRBV15	TRBJ2-6	NA	TGTGCCACCAGCAGAGCGAGTCTTAGCTCTGGGGCCAACGTCCTGACTTTC	CATSRASLSSGANVLTF
NA	TRBV27	TRBJ1-1	NA	TGTGCCAGCAGTTTATGGGGGCGCACTGAAGCTTTCTTT	CASSLWGRTEAFF
NA	TRBV5-1	TRBJ2-1	TRBD2	TGCGCCAGCAGCCCGATTAGCGGGAGTCCCTACAATGAGCAGTTCTTC	CASSPISGSPYNEQFF
NA	TRBV21-1	TRBJ2-1	NA	TGTGCCAGCAGCAAAGCGACCGGCGGGGAAGACAATGAGCAGTTCTTC	CASSKATGGEDNEQFF
NA	TRBV7-2	TRBJ2-1	TRBD1	TGTGCCAGCAGCTCCGAGGGGGCGCGGTACAATGAGCAGTTCTTC	CASSSEGARYNEQFF
NA	TRBV9	TRBJ1-2	TRBD1	TGTGCCAGCAGCGTAGGACAGGGGAACTATGGCTACACCTTC	CASSVGQGNYGYTF
NA	TRBV10-1	TRBJ1-1	TRBD1	TGCGCCAGCAGTGAGAGGGCAGGGGGATACACTGAAGCTTTCTTT	CASSERAGGYTEAFF
NA	TRBV6-5	TRBJ2-7	TRBD2	TGTGCCAGCACGGGGGGTTCCTACGAGCAGTACTTC	CASTGGSYEQYF
NA	TRBV14	TRBJ2-6	TRBD2	TGTGCCAGCAGCCAATTACCGTGGCGGGAGGTTATAAGCTCTGGGGCCAACGTCCTGACTTTC	CASSQLPWREVISSGANVLTF
NA	TRBV2	TRBJ2-7	NA	TGTGCCAGCCGAGATCCCTACGAGCAGTACTTC	CASRDPYEQYF
once	TRBV25-1	TRBJ2-5	TRBD1	TGTGCCAGCATCAAAACCTCGACAGGGGGAAAGACCCAGTACTTC	CASIKTSTGGKTQYF
NA	TRBV5-1	TRBJ1-2	TRBD1	TGCGCCAGCAGCTTGACAGGGGACTATGGCTACACCTTC	CASSLTGDYGYTF
NA	TRBV7-9	TRBJ1-2	NA	TGTGCCAGCAGATCATCGACAGCCAACTATGGCTACACCTTC	CASRSSTANYGYTF
few	TRBV4-2	TRBJ1-3	NA	TGTGCCAGCAGCCAAGGACTCCAGAGCTCTGGAAACACCATATATTTT	CASSQGLQSSGNTIYF
NA	TRBV3-1/TRBV3-2	TRBJ1-6	TRBD1	TGTGCCAGCAGCCGACAGGGGAGGATACCCCTCCACTTT	CASSRQGRIPLHF
NA	TRBV7-2	TRBJ1-5	NA	TGTGCCAGCAGCCCGAACGGCGGGGCTAGCAATCAGCCCCAGCATTTT	CASSPNGGASNQPQHF
NA	TRBV20-1	TRBJ1-5	TRBD1	TGCAGTGCTAGTACCGGGACAGGGGGTGCTCAGCCCCAGCATTTT	CSASTGTGGAQPQHF
few	TRBV5-1	TRBJ2-3	NA	TGCGCCAGCAGCTTGGTATCAGGGTCCGGGACAGATACGCAGTATTTT	CASSLVSGSGTDTQYF
NA	TRBV24-1	TRBJ2-3	NA	TGTGCCACCATGGGGAGTCTCACAGATACGCAGTATTTT	CATMGSLTDTQYF
NA	TRBV18	TRBJ2-1	NA	TGTGCCAGCTCACACGGGGAAGGGCAGTTCTTC	CASSHGEGQFF
NA	TRBV29-1	TRBJ2-1	NA	TGCAGCTTGGGGCGGCAGCGAGAGCAGTTCTTC	CSLGRQREQFF
NA	TRBV3-1/TRBV3-2	TRBJ1-2	NA	TGTGCCAGCAGCCAACTGGGGGGGCGCGGCTACACCTTC	CASSQLGGRGYTF
medium-sized	TRBV7-9	TRBJ2-3	NA	TGTGCCAGCAGCTCTACGGGATTCCTCACAGATACGCAGTATTTT	CASSSTGFLTDTQYF
NA	TRBV7-9	TRBJ2-7	TRBD2	TGTGCCAGCAGCTTAGAGGGGACTAGCGGGATTTACGAGCAGTACTTC	CASSLEGTSGIYEQYF
NA	TRBV24-1	TRBJ2-1	TRBD2	TGTGCCATAGCGGGAGACGGGAATGAGCAGTTCTTC	CAIAGDGNEQFF
NA	TRBV5-1	TRBJ2-2	TRBD1	TGCGCCAGCAGCTTGGGGACAGGGGAAGGGTCCGGGGAGCTGTTTTTT	CASSLGTGEGSGELFF
once	TRBV23-1	TRBJ1-5	NA	TGCGCCAGCAGTCGTGGGAGACATCAGCCCCAGCATTTT	CASSRGRHQPQHF
NA	TRBV19	TRBJ2-2	TRBD1	TGTGCCAGTAGTACCCTTCAGGGGGCTGGGGAGCTGTTTTTT	CASSTLQGAGELFF
NA	TRBV6-5	TRBJ1-2	NA	TGTGCCAGCAGTTATCATGGTAGAGGCTATGGCTACACCTTC	CASSYHGRGYGYTF
NA	TRBV19	TRBJ2-1	TRBD2	TGTGCCAGTAGTTCTCAGACGACTAGCAGATACAATGAGCAGTTCTTC	CASSSQTTSRYNEQFF
once	TRBV6-5	TRBJ2-7	NA	TGTGCCAGCAGTTACTCCCGGGAGAACGAGCAGTACTTC	CASSYSRENEQYF
NA	TRBV3-1/TRBV3-2	TRBJ2-7	TRBD1	TGTGCCAGCAGCCAAGTCCAGGGGGCAGTTGTTTACGAGCAGTACTTC	CASSQVQGAVVYEQYF
NA	TRBV19	TRBJ2-1	TRBD2	TGTGCCAGTAGGACTAGCGGGAGTACATACAATGAGCAGTTCTTC	CASRTSGSTYNEQFF
NA	TRBV18	TRBJ1-1	NA	TGTGCCAGCTCAGATAATTGGAGGACTGAAGCTTTCTTT	CASSDNWRTEAFF
once	TRBV20-1	TRBJ1-4	TRBD1	TGCAGTGCTAGTGCCCGGGACAGGGGTAATGAAAAACTGTTTTTT	CSASARDRGNEKLFF
NA	TRBV11-2	TRBJ1-6	NA	TGTGCCAGCAGCTTAGCTTCAGGGACCTATAATTCACCCCTCCACTTT	CASSLASGTYNSPLHF
medium-sized	TRBV7-8	TRBJ1-3	NA	TGTGCCAGCAGCCGAGCTTTAGGGGATCAAGGAAACACCATATATTTT	CASSRALGDQGNTIYF
NA	TRBV6-6	TRBJ1-2	TRBD1	TGTGCCAGCAGAACAGGGGACTATGGCTACACCTTC	CASRTGDYGYTF
NA	TRBV6-5	TRBJ1-2	NA	TGTGCCAGCAGCAACAGGGATGGCTATGGCTACACCTTC	CASSNRDGYGYTF
few	TRBV9	TRBJ2-1	NA	TGTGCCAGCAGCCCCGGGATTAGTAGCTCCTACAATGAGCAGTTCTTC	CASSPGISSSYNEQFF
NA	TRBV6-2/TRBV6-3	TRBJ2-3	NA	TGTGCCAGCAGTCCGGGGACTCGGAGGACAGATACGCAGTATTTT	CASSPGTRRTDTQYF
NA	TRBV9	TRBJ2-1	NA	TGTGCCAGCAGCGTAGATCTCCGCAATGAGCAGTTCTTC	CASSVDLRNEQFF
NA	TRBV29-1	TRBJ1-1	NA	TGCAGCGTTGGGGGAGGGGCGGGGGTGAACACTGAAGCTTTCTTT	CSVGGGAGVNTEAFF
NA	TRBV5-4	TRBJ1-3	NA	TGTGCCAGCAGCTCGGCGGGGGCTGGAAACACCATATATTTT	CASSSAGAGNTIYF
NA	TRBV3-1/TRBV3-2	TRBJ1-6	NA	TGTGCCAGCAGCCAAGATCTGGGCCGGTTCAGGTGGTTCTCACCCCTCCACTTT	CASSQDLGRFRWFSPLHF
NA	TRBV11-3	TRBJ2-7	TRBD1	TGTGCCAGCAGCTTAGTCACCTCTCCGGGACAGGGTACCTACGAGCAGTACTTC	CASSLVTSPGQGTYEQYF
NA	TRBV30	TRBJ2-1	TRBD2	TGTGCCTGGAGTGCCGGGACTAGCGGGATAAATGAGCAGTTCTTC	CAWSAGTSGINEQFF
NA	TRBV11-3	TRBJ1-1	NA	TGTGCCAGCAGCCCAGGCCCCGGGACAACGACCACTGAAGCTTTCTTT	CASSPGPGTTTTEAFF
NA	TRBV6-5	TRBJ1-3	TRBD1	TGTGCCACGAATAACAGGGGTGGTGGAAACACCATATATTTT	CATNNRGGGNTIYF